These 31 T cell receptor beta chains were sequenced from one sample in a study of radiotherapy plus CTLA-4 blockade in lung cancer. The assay was immunoSEQ multiplex PCR, and TCRdb's table has in-frame clones only and misses some. Of some 120,000 clones listed, more than 65% are singletons. Source: peripheral blood, taken from a patient treated with radiotherapy plus ipilimumab. These receptors came from a human donor with non-small cell lung cancer that progressed on radiotherapy plus ipilimumab. Some clones in this sample may be carry-over from other donors' samples.

This chain connects TRBV7-9 to TRBJ1-2, with D unresolved. There are 15 residues in the CDR3. Trimming stripped 4 bases from V and 6 bases from J, with 18 bases between. From germline, CDR1 is SEHNR and CDR2 FQNEAQ (reference sequence). CDR3: CASSSLGVGGNGYTF. CDR3 sequence (DNA): TGTGCCAGCAGCTCCCTTGGGGTCGGTGGAAATGGCTACACCTTC.

This chain connects TRBV4-2 to TRBJ2-7, with 7 bases identical to TRBD1. V gave up 4 bases and J gave up 3 bases; unmatched junction bases: 3. Germline loops: CDR1 LGHNA, CDR2 YNFKEQ. This CDR3 is built from 13 residues. CDR3 sequence: CASSPRDSYEQYF. The CDR3 bases are TGTGCCAGCAGCCCCCGGGACAGCTACGAGCAGTACTTC.

This clone appeared once. The rearrangement uses TRBV7-8 and TRBJ1-1, with D unresolved. This CDR3 region has 16 residues. V gave up 5 bases and J gave up 5 bases, with 21 bases separating them. The germline V gene has CDR1 SGHVS and CDR2 FQNEAQ. Written as DNA, the CDR3 is TGTGCCAGCAGCGTGGACCCGGCGCGAGAGGCTACTGAAGCTTTCTTT. Translating it yields CASSVDPAREATEAFF.

The rearrangement joins TRBV5-6 to TRBJ2-5; TRBD2 matches at 7 bases. This CDR3 spans 14 amino acids. Germline loops: CDR1 SGHDT, CDR2 YYEEEE. V was clipped by 3 bases and J by 5 bases; unmatched bases: 7. The CDR3 loop is CASSWVGGEETQYF. Written as DNA, the CDR3 is TGTGCCAGCAGCTGGGTGGGGGGGGAGGAGACCCAGTACTTC.

The CDR3 DNA is TGTGCCTGCTGGGACTCGGACTACAATGAGCAGTTCTTC. It is translated as CACWDSDYNEQFF. The chain uses TRBV30 and TRBJ2-1; TRBD2 is a possible D gene (6 bases). From germline, CDR1 is GTSNPN and CDR2 SVGIG (reference sequence). The CDR3 consists of 13 residues. The ends were cut back, 6 bases at V and 3 bases at J, with 12 bases in the middle.

This clone occurred once. The chain links TRBV2 to TRBJ1-1; TRBD1 matches 7 bases. The CDR3 loop spans 15 amino acids. Germline values: CDR1 SNHLY, CDR2 FYNNEI. V shed 6 bases and J 0 bases; nucleotides not matched to a gene: 7. The CDR3 bases are TGTGCCAGCAGGGCGCAGGGACAGTTGAACACTGAAGCTTTCTTT. This codes for CASRAQGQLNTEAFF. The variable domain in full, with the rest retrieved from reference TRBV2 and TRBJ1-1, is EPEVTQTPSHQVTQMGQEVILRCVPISNHLYFYWYRQILGQKVEFLVSFYNNEISEKSEIFDDQFSVERPDGSNFTLKIRSTKLEDSAMYFCASRAQGQLNTEAFFGQGTRLTVV.

The chain combines TRBV7-6 with TRBJ1-4, with D perhaps TRBD1 (6 bases). CDR3 length: 15 residues. Trimming cost V 1 base and J 8 bases, with 14 bases left between them. The germline V gene encodes CDR1 SGHVS and CDR2 FNYEAQ. CDR3 residues: CASSLGGGVGEKLFF. Here the CDR3 DNA reads TGTGCCAGCAGCTTAGGCGGGGGCGTTGGAGAAAAACTGTTTTTT.

The chain links TRBV29-1 to TRBJ2-5; D may correspond to TRBD1 or TRBD2 (6 bases each). The germline gives CDR1 SQVTM, CDR2 ANQGSEA. This CDR3 has 14 amino acids. The ends were cut back, 0 bases at V and 4 bases at J, with 12 bases in the middle. The DNA for the CDR3 is TGCAGCGTTGAAGATTGGGGGGCTGTAGAGACCCAGTACTTC. Protein sequence: CSVEDWGAVETQYF.

Concerning this clone: This sample also contains other DNA sequences that code for the same CDR3. This chain uses TRBV5-1 with TRBJ1-1; 7 bases are shared with TRBD1. CDR1 and CDR2 (germline): SGHRS, YFSETQ. The length of the CDR3 is 14 residues. V lost 4 bases, J lost 8 bases, and 11 bases stayed unmatched. The CDR3 sequence is CASSQTTGITEAFF. For the CDR3, the DNA is TGCGCCAGCAGCCAGACGACAGGGATCACCGAAGCTTTCTTT.

This clone was counted between two and nine times. The chain carries TRBV7-2 and TRBJ1-2; a weak D match, TRBD1 (5 bases). The CDR3 sequence is 13 residues long. V was trimmed by 1 base and J by 4 bases, leaving 7 bases between them. Germline V gives CDR1 SGHTA, CDR2 FQGNSA. CDR3 nucleotides: TGTGCCAGCAGCTTAGACAGGCTCTATGGCTACACCTTC. This gives the protein CASSLDRLYGYTF.

V and J are TRBV11-3 and TRBJ2-3; D is unresolved. CDR1 is SGHNT, CDR2 YENEEA, per germline. V was shortened by 5 bases and J by 6 bases, with 9 bases between the two germline ends. This CDR3 spans 12 amino acids. The CDR3 DNA reads TGTGCCAGCAGCCTCAATAGGGATACGCAGTATTTT. This translates into CASSLNRDTQYF. Variable domain in full (rest from reference TRBV11-3 and TRBJ2-3): EAGVVQSPRYKIIEKKQPVAFWCNPISGHNTLYWYLQNLGQGPELLIRYENEEAVDDSQLPKDRFSAERLKGVDSTLKIQPAELGDSAVYLCASSLNRDTQYFGPGTRLTVL.

V gene TRBV5-1 combines with J gene TRBJ1-1; TRBD1 aligns across 7 bases. The CDR3 has 14 residues. The junction had 3 bases not matched to a gene; V was cut back by 0 bases and J by 4 bases. Germline loops: CDR1 SGHRS, CDR2 YFSETQ. CDR3 sequence reads: CASSLDAGGTEAFF. CDR3 bases: TGCGCCAGCAGCTTGGACGCAGGGGGCACTGAAGCTTTCTTT.

J is TRBJ2-1 and V is TRBV7-2, with D possibly being TRBD1 or TRBD2 (5 bases each). Germline V lookup: CDR1 SGHTA, CDR2 FQGNSA. CDR3 length: 19 residues. V shed 1 base and J shed 2 bases, with 21 bases lying between them. CDR3 region: CASSLEGPEVLATYNEQFF. CDR3 DNA: TGTGCCAGCAGCTTAGAGGGACCCGAGGTTTTAGCGACCTACAATGAGCAGTTCTTC.

The chain combines TRBV2 with TRBJ1-6; 7 positions agree with TRBD1. Germline V gene sequence: CDR1 SNHLY, CDR2 FYNNEI. The CDR3 has 13 amino acids. Trimming took 9 bases from V and 7 from J; bases not matched to a gene: 6. The CDR3: CASIRGRNSPLHF. CDR3 DNA: TGTGCCAGTATTAGGGGGCGGAATTCACCCCTCCACTTT.

This chain joins TRBV7-3 and TRBJ2-3; TRBD1 aligns across 10 bases. J was trimmed by 8 bases and V by 5 bases; bases with no gene match: 4. The CDR3 is 13 residues long. Germline V lookup: CDR1 SGHTA, CDR2 FQGTGA. The CDR3 is CASSKGQGGTQYF. The DNA of the CDR3 is TGTGCCAGCAGCAAAGGACAGGGGGGTACGCAGTATTTT.

This clone was observed once. V gene TRBV7-2 combines with J gene TRBJ2-1; possible D gene TRBD1, 6 bases. Trimming removed 9 bases at V and 8 bases at J, with 17 bases between. Germline V lookup: CDR1 SGHTA, CDR2 FQGNSA. The CDR3 sequence is 13 residues long. Written as DNA, the CDR3 is TGTGCCAGTCACAGGGTTTTCGGCGATGAGCAGTTCTTC. Amino acid sequence: CASHRVFGDEQFF.

This sequence joins TRBV2 and TRBJ2-2, with D possibly being TRBD1 or TRBD2 (5 bases each). Germline V gives CDR1 SNHLY, CDR2 FYNNEI. The CDR3 has 14 residues. Trimming shortened V by 8 bases and J by 2 bases, and 12 bases separated the two germline ends. The CDR3 sequence is CASVRDRNTGELFF. In DNA, the CDR3 is TGTGCCAGCGTCCGGGACCGCAACACCGGGGAGCTGTTTTTT.

The rearrangement links TRBV29-1 to TRBJ2-2, with 10 bases fitting TRBD2. Looked up from germline, CDR1 is SQVTM and CDR2 is ANQGSEA. After removal of 0 bases from V and 6 bases from J, the junction contained 7 bases not matched to a gene. This CDR3 contains 16 residues. The CDR3 sequence is CSVEDGALAGAGELFF. CDR3 nucleotides: TGCAGCGTTGAAGACGGGGCCCTAGCGGGGGCCGGGGAGCTGTTTTTT.

The chain links TRBV5-1 to TRBJ1-1; D remains ambiguous. The CDR3 covers 16 residues. The germline V and J ends were trimmed by 0 bases and 0 bases, with 12 bases remaining between them. The germline CDR1 and CDR2 sequences are SGHRS and YFSETQ. CDR3 nucleotide sequence: TGCGCCAGCAGCTTGGCCGCGGCAAGAATGAACACTGAAGCTTTCTTT. It translates to CASSLAAARMNTEAFF.

V is TRBV27 and J is TRBJ2-6; a weak D match, TRBD2 (5 bases). V lost 6 bases and J 1 base, leaving 13 bases between the germline ends. Germline V gene data show CDR1 as MNHEY and CDR2 as SMNVEV (reference sequence). There are 16 residues in the CDR3. The CDR3 loop reads CASSNSIASGANVLTF. CDR3 DNA: TGTGCCAGCAGCAACTCAATAGCGTCTGGGGCCAACGTCCTGACTTTC.

The chain links TRBV27 to TRBJ2-7, with 8 positions matching TRBD2. This CDR3 is built from 16 residues. V lost 3 bases and J lost 0; bases outside the gene matches: 7. CDR1 is MNHEY and CDR2 is SMNVEV in the germline V gene (reference sequence). CDR3 nucleotide sequence: TGTGCCAGCAGTTTCCATGGTAGCGGGGTCTCCTACGAGCAGTACTTC. Encoded protein: CASSFHGSGVSYEQYF.

The chain employs TRBV7-6 and TRBJ1-2; D is ambiguous. From germline, CDR1 is SGHVS and CDR2 FNYEAQ. V shed 5 bases and J shed 2 bases, with 18 bases lying between them. The CDR3 contains 16 residues. The CDR3 loop is CASSPVDRGRNYGYTF. The CDR3 DNA sequence: TGTGCCAGCAGCCCCGTCGACCGGGGAAGAAACTATGGCTACACCTTC.

This clone was picked up one time. The V and J genes are TRBV18 and TRBJ2-1; D might be TRBD2 (5 bases). This CDR3 spans 14 amino acids. Trimming left V 0 bases short and J 6 bases short, with 9 bases between. Germline values: CDR1 KGHSH, CDR2 LQKENI. The CDR3 DNA is TGTGCCAGCTCACCACCGAGCGGACCCAATGAGCAGTTCTTC. This gives the protein CASSPPSGPNEQFF.

This clone was counted a few times. J is TRBJ1-1 and V is TRBV6-6; 8 nucleotides line up with TRBD1. CDR1 and CDR2 from the germline V gene are MNHNY and SVGAGI (reference sequence). CDR3 size: 14 residues. V gave up 2 bases and J gave up 6 bases; unmatched junction bases: 5. The CDR3 reads CASSYPGGMSEAFF. In DNA form, the CDR3 reads TGTGCCAGCAGTTACCCAGGGGGCATGTCTGAAGCTTTCTTT.

V gene TRBV5-1 combines with J gene TRBJ2-7, with D perhaps assigned TRBD1 or TRBD2 (6 bases each). CDR3 length: 16 residues. V was pared by 2 bases and J by 2 bases, with 17 bases between. Per germline, CDR1 SGHRS and CDR2 YFSETQ. This chain's CDR3 is CASSLPLGGRAYEQYF. The DNA for the CDR3 is TGCGCCAGCAGCTTACCCTTGGGGGGCAGGGCCTACGAGCAGTACTTC.

The chain joins TRBV4-3 to TRBJ2-7; unclear D gene. Per the germline V gene, CDR1 is LGHNA and CDR2 is YSLEER. This CDR3 has 16 residues. The V end lost 0 bases, the J end lost 0 bases, and 12 bases lay between the germline ends. CDR3 nucleotide sequence: TGCGCCAGCAGCCAAGATCTCAGGACCTACTCCTACGAGCAGTACTTC. It codes for CASSQDLRTYSYEQYF.

This clone has just a few counts. This rearrangement joins TRBV6-1 to TRBJ2-1; 7 positions match TRBD2. V shed 0 bases and J 2 bases; nucleotides not matched to a gene: 7. Per germline, CDR1 MNHNS and CDR2 SASEGT. The CDR3 spans 17 residues. Here the CDR3 reads CASSEAIRSGTYNEQFF. CDR3 coding DNA: TGTGCCAGCAGTGAAGCGATACGGAGCGGGACCTACAATGAGCAGTTCTTC.

The chain links TRBV27 to TRBJ2-1; a possible D gene is TRBD1 (5 bases). Germline CDR1 reads MNHEY; CDR2 reads SMNVEV (reference sequence). The CDR3 spans 20 residues. Trimming cost V 4 bases and J 7 bases, with 32 bases left between them. The CDR3 protein is CASSSQFGSSKAGSANEQFF. The DNA for the CDR3 is TGTGCCAGCAGTTCCCAATTCGGGTCGTCAAAGGCAGGGTCGGCGAATGAGCAGTTCTTC.

The gene calls are TRBV15 and TRBJ1-6; D perhaps matches TRBD1 (5 bases). This CDR3 region has 15 residues. Germline CDR1 reads LNHNV; CDR2 reads YYDKDF (reference sequence). With 0 bases removed from V and 9 bases from J, the gap between germline ends came to 12 bases. This CDR3 is CATSREVEGRSPLHF. DNA for the CDR3: TGTGCCACCAGCAGAGAAGTAGAGGGGCGTTCACCCCTCCACTTT.

V usage is TRBV7-9 and J usage is TRBJ1-1, with TRBD1 identical over 8 bases. CDR1 and CDR2 (germline): SEHNR, FQNEAQ (reference sequence). The ends lost 4 bases at V and 6 bases at J; junction bases unmatched: 4. This CDR3 has 13 residues. The DNA of the CDR3 is TGTGCCAGCAGCTCAGAACAGGGGGCTGAAGCTTTCTTT. Its protein is CASSSEQGAEAFF. Full variable domain (outside the CDR3, taken from reference TRBV7-9 and TRBJ1-1): DTGVSQNPRHKITKRGQNVTFRCDPISEHNRLYWYRQTLGQGPEFLTYFQNEAQLEKSRLLSDRFSAERPKGSFSTLEIQRTEQGDSAMYLCASSSEQGAEAFFGQGTRLTVV.

The V call is TRBV10-3, the J call TRBJ1-2; perhaps TRBD1 as D (5 bases). With 7 bases removed from V and 3 bases from J, the gap between germline ends came to 9 bases. The CDR3 contains 12 residues. In germline, CDR1 is ENHRY, CDR2 SYGVKD. The CDR3 DNA sequence: TGTGCCATCAAACAGGCGGACTATGGCTACACCTTC. Its translation: CAIKQADYGYTF.